This is a list of T cell receptor beta chains from one sample in a study of healthy donors' naive CD4 and CD8 T cells. TCRdb passed the reads through MiXCR, listing each CDR3 protein once. Among about 180,000 distinct CDR3 sequences, over 60% were seen once, and the ten largest hold 2% to 2.5%. Input material: naive CD4+ and CD8+ T cells sorted from blood, pooled from several donors. These receptors were collected from a pool of human donors in good health; the sample pools cells from several healthy donors. The CDR3 runs from the conserved cysteine through the conserved F or W. The D gene is left open where the match is weak.

d_gene: -; j_gene: TRBJ1-2; v_gene: TRBV30; CDR3aa: CAGTGIRNYGYTF
d_gene: -; j_gene: TRBJ2-7; v_gene: TRBV27; CDR3aa: CASSFQGSYEQYF
d_gene: -; j_gene: TRBJ2-5; v_gene: TRBV6-5; CDR3aa: CASSDDGVGGTQYF
d_gene: -; j_gene: TRBJ2-3; v_gene: TRBV29-1; CDR3aa: CSGTTSFTDTQYF
d_gene: -; j_gene: TRBJ2-1; v_gene: TRBV4-1; CDR3aa: CASSQSSRGISTRTNEQFF
d_gene: TRBD2; j_gene: TRBJ2-1; v_gene: TRBV29-1; CDR3aa: CSVGSGRAHNEQFF
d_gene: -; j_gene: TRBJ2-7; v_gene: TRBV28; CDR3aa: CASSDRYEQYF
d_gene: -; j_gene: TRBJ2-3; v_gene: TRBV2; CDR3aa: CASSTFTRSSTDTQYF
d_gene: TRBD2; j_gene: TRBJ2-3; v_gene: TRBV5-4; CDR3aa: CASSLSGGTTDTQYF
d_gene: -; j_gene: TRBJ2-1; v_gene: TRBV5-6; CDR3aa: CASSSIGSRNNEQFF
d_gene: -; j_gene: TRBJ2-1; v_gene: TRBV29-1; CDR3aa: CSVEPGVGNEQFF
d_gene: TRBD2; j_gene: TRBJ2-3; v_gene: TRBV27; CDR3aa: CASSRLAGGSTDTQYF
d_gene: TRBD1; j_gene: TRBJ1-3; v_gene: TRBV28; CDR3aa: CASMGTGKYTIYF
d_gene: -; j_gene: TRBJ2-7; v_gene: TRBV27; CDR3aa: CASSLSVWDRTYEQYF
d_gene: TRBD1; j_gene: TRBJ1-3; v_gene: TRBV27; CDR3aa: CASSVGQGYSGNTIYF
d_gene: -; j_gene: TRBJ1-1; v_gene: TRBV5-1; CDR3aa: CASSSIGDVGLAEAFF
d_gene: TRBD2; j_gene: TRBJ2-1; v_gene: TRBV29-1; CDR3aa: CSVRRTSGRYNEQFF
d_gene: -; j_gene: TRBJ2-4; v_gene: TRBV5-1; CDR3aa: CASSLGVSATKNIQYF
d_gene: -; j_gene: TRBJ2-7; v_gene: TRBV5-6; CDR3aa: CASSLEGENEQYF
d_gene: -; j_gene: TRBJ2-2; v_gene: TRBV21-1; CDR3aa: CASGSGRQTGELFF
d_gene: -; j_gene: TRBJ2-7; v_gene: TRBV12-3/TRBV12-4; CDR3aa: CASSLRSSDEQYF
d_gene: -; j_gene: TRBJ1-1; v_gene: TRBV30; CDR3aa: CAWSLLQGRTEAFF
d_gene: -; j_gene: TRBJ2-7; v_gene: TRBV4-3; CDR3aa: CASSQDVKVWRQGFYEQYF
d_gene: -; j_gene: TRBJ1-3; v_gene: TRBV6-1; CDR3aa: CASSYDGNTIYF
d_gene: -; j_gene: TRBJ2-4; v_gene: TRBV6-5; CDR3aa: CASSSLASKNIQYF
d_gene: -; j_gene: TRBJ1-6; v_gene: TRBV27; CDR3aa: CASRVAAEDDSPLHF
d_gene: -; j_gene: TRBJ1-3; v_gene: TRBV5-1; CDR3aa: CASSFEGDSGNTIYF
d_gene: -; j_gene: TRBJ1-5; v_gene: TRBV12-3/TRBV12-4; CDR3aa: CASTFGADGTQPQHF
d_gene: -; j_gene: TRBJ1-1; v_gene: TRBV29-1; CDR3aa: CSVGTRNTEAFF
d_gene: TRBD1; j_gene: TRBJ1-2; v_gene: TRBV6-5; CDR3aa: CASSGLPGQGLDGYTF
d_gene: TRBD1; j_gene: TRBJ2-5; v_gene: TRBV5-6; CDR3aa: CASSPQGQETQYF
d_gene: TRBD2; j_gene: TRBJ2-1; v_gene: TRBV27; CDR3aa: CASSTSGPYNEQFF
d_gene: -; j_gene: TRBJ1-2; v_gene: TRBV29-1; CDR3aa: CSAADSPSYGYTF